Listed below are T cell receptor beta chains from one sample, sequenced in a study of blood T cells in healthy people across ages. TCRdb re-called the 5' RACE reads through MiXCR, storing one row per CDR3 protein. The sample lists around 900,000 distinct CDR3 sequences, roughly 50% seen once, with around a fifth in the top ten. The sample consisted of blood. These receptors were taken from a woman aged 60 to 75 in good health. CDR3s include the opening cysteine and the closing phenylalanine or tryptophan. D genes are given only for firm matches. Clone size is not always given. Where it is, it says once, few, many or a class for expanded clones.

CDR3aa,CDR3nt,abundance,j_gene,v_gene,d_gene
CASSEGGVGQETQYF,TGCGCCAGCAGTGAGGGGGGAGTCGGGCAAGAGACCCAGTACTTC,many,TRBJ2-5,TRBV10-1,NA
CAWSVRKVGTGGYTF,TGTGCCTGGAGTGTACGCAAAGTGGGGACAGGCGGCTACACCTTC,NA,TRBJ1-2,TRBV30,TRBD1
CASAPRAGRETQYF,TGTGCCAGCGCGCCCCGTGCGGGCCGAGAGACCCAGTACTTC,NA,TRBJ2-5,TRBV7-3,NA
CASSKASLADSSYEQYF,TGTGCCAGCAGCAAAGCTTCACTAGCGGATAGCTCCTACGAGCAGTACTTC,NA,TRBJ2-7,TRBV21-1,NA
CASSWKGQGETQYF,TGCGCCAGCAGCTGGAAGGGACAGGGAGAGACCCAGTACTTC,few,TRBJ2-5,TRBV5-1,TRBD1
CASSFPQGGQETQYF,TGTGCCAGCAGTTTCCCCCAGGGAGGGCAAGAGACCCAGTACTTC,NA,TRBJ2-5,TRBV7-8,TRBD2
CASTHWGDRGPPGANVLTF,TGTGCCAGCACTCACTGGGGGGACAGGGGTCCCCCTGGGGCCAACGTCCTGACTTTC,NA,TRBJ2-6,TRBV6-5,TRBD1
CASSQRLAGITDTQYF,TGCGCCAGCAGCCAACGACTAGCGGGAATCACCGATACGCAGTATTTT,NA,TRBJ2-3,TRBV4-1,TRBD2
CASSRGQPPYEQYF,TGCGCCAGCAGCAGGGGACAGCCACCCTACGAGCAGTACTTC,many,TRBJ2-7,TRBV4-1,TRBD1
CASSQRTSGYNEQFF,TGTGCCAGCAGCCAAAGGACTAGCGGCTACAATGAGCAGTTCTTC,NA,TRBJ2-1,TRBV3-1,TRBD2